A selection of T cell receptor beta chains follows, all from one sample in a study of control samples from healthy donors and cancer patients. Using immunoSEQ multiplex PCR, the repertoire was profiled, and TCRdb retains in-frame clones only, with some absent. The sample contains just over 80,000 clones, around nine tenths of which appear only once. The sample consisted of blood. The source is a man aged 45-65 years in good health. Both conserved end residues are part of each CDR3. D genes are given only for firm matches. For some rows the clone size is stated as once, few or many, or as a class when expanded; others skip it.

len	d_gene	abundance	v_gene	j_gene	CDR3nt	CDR3aa
14	.	.	TRBV5-1	TRBJ2-1	TGCGCCAGCAGCAATATTGGGGGGCGGGATGAGCAGTTCTTC	CASSNIGGRDEQFF
12	.	.	TRBV5-1	TRBJ2-1	TGCGCCAGCAGTCCCTGGGACAATGAGCAGTTCTTC	CASSPWDNEQFF
14	TRBD2	.	TRBV6-2/TRBV6-3	TRBJ2-3	TGTGCCAGCAGTTCTAGCGGGGGGGCGCATACGCAGTATTTT	CASSSSGGAHTQYF
15	TRBD2	once	TRBV6-4	TRBJ2-3	TGTGCCAGCAGTCGGCTAGCGGGGGCGGGAGATACGCAGTATTTT	CASSRLAGAGDTQYF
16	.	.	TRBV13	TRBJ2-1	TGTGCCAGCAGCTTAGAAGTTCGACTAAAATACAATGAGCAGTTCTTC	CASSLEVRLKYNEQFF
16	.	.	TRBV14	TRBJ2-5	TGTGCCAGCAGCCAAGAATGGCAGGGAGAAGGAGAGACCCAGTACTTC	CASSQEWQGEGETQYF
14	.	once	TRBV13	TRBJ2-5	TGTGCCAGCAGCACAAGACAGATCCAAGAGACCCAGTACTTC	CASSTRQIQETQYF
15	.	.	TRBV7-8	TRBJ1-5	TGTGCCAGCAGCTTAGAAGGCAGGGCTCATCAGCCCCAGCATTTT	CASSLEGRAHQPQHF
15	.	.	TRBV7-3	TRBJ2-1	TGTGCCAGCAGCTCCGGCGGGGCCCTCTACAATGAGCAGTTCTTC	CASSSGGALYNEQFF
14	.	.	TRBV28	TRBJ1-3	TGTGCCAGCAGAGCAGGATTCTCTGGAAACACCATATATTTT	CASRAGFSGNTIYF
13	TRBD1	.	TRBV14	TRBJ1-1	TGTGCCAGCAGCCGACAGGGGAACACTGAAGCTTTCTTT	CASSRQGNTEAFF
14	TRBD1	.	TRBV13	TRBJ1-1	TGTGCCAGCCGGGAGACAGGGACCACCCCTGAAGCTTTCTTT	CASRETGTTPEAFF
17	TRBD1	.	TRBV7-9	TRBJ2-7	TGTGCCAGCAGCCGAAGGACCGGGACAGGGCCGTCTTACGAGCAGTACTTC	CASSRRTGTGPSYEQYF
14	.	once	TRBV5-1	TRBJ2-3	TGCGCCAGCAGCTTGGACCGAATCACAGATACGCAGTATTTT	CASSLDRITDTQYF
13	TRBD2	.	TRBV29-1	TRBJ2-7	TGCAGCGCCCGGGGCGGGGGGGCGATCGAGCAGTACTTC	CSARGGGAIEQYF
14	.	once	TRBV10-1	TRBJ2-3	TGCGCCAGCAGTAAACGGGGAGTCACAGATACGCAGTATTTT	CASSKRGVTDTQYF
13	.	.	TRBV2	TRBJ1-5	TGTGCCAGCAGCGCCGAGAACCCTCAGCCCCAGCATTTT	CASSAENPQPQHF
14	.	.	TRBV2	TRBJ2-7	TGTGCCAGCTGCCGGCAGGCCTCCTCCTACGAGCAGTACTTC	CASCRQASSYEQYF
16	.	.	TRBV5-1	TRBJ2-7	TGCGCCAGCAGCTTTTCCGGGACGTTCGGAACCTACGAGCAGTACTTC	CASSFSGTFGTYEQYF